Presented here are 28 T cell receptor beta chains from one specimen sequenced in a study of cytomegalovirus exposure and HLA in healthy donors. PCR amplification relied on 60 Vbeta primers (plus 13 Jbeta primers). Sequenced by immunoSEQ multiplex PCR; TCRdb stores in-frame clones only, minus some. The top ten clones hold over 3.5% of a sample with approximately 110,000 clones, around four fifths of them seen once. The sample taken for sequencing was PBMCs. Receptors were obtained from a woman aged 40 to 49 in good health and CMV-seronegative.

This rearrangement joins TRBV7-9 to TRBJ2-2; 8 nucleotides match TRBD1. Trimming at V came to 5 bases and at J to 6 bases, leaving 14 bases not matched to a gene. In germline, CDR1 is SEHNR, CDR2 FQNEAQ (reference sequence). This CDR3 comprises 17 residues. The chain's CDR3 is CASSPQPTGVKAGELFF. The CDR3 nucleotides read TGTGCCAGCAGCCCCCAACCGACAGGGGTTAAGGCCGGGGAGCTGTTTTTT.

The chain links TRBV19 to TRBJ1-5; 8 bases align to TRBD1. From germline, CDR1 is LNHDA and CDR2 SQIVND (reference sequence). V lost 5 bases and J lost 4; bases outside the gene matches: 4. This CDR3 spans 14 amino acids. CDR3 amino acids: CASSPGQGNQPQHF. The CDR3 DNA sequence: TGTGCCAGTAGTCCCGGACAGGGTAATCAGCCCCAGCATTTT.

This chain links TRBV18 with TRBJ1-2, with D possibly matching TRBD1 (6 bases). This CDR3 has 15 residues. Germline CDR1 and CDR2: KGHSH and LQKENI. Trimming took off 4 bases at V and 3 bases at J, with 15 bases between the two ends. CDR3 loop: CASSHTRDTDYGYTF. For the CDR3, the DNA is TGTGCCAGCTCACATACGAGGGACACAGACTATGGCTACACCTTC.

The chain is built from TRBV6-5 and TRBJ1-3; D gene uncertain. The V gene lost 0 bases and the J gene lost 5 bases, with 11 bases spanning the gap. The CDR3 sequence is 15 residues long. Germline lookup yields CDR1 MNHEY and CDR2 SVGAGI. CDR3 sequence reads: CASSYSLAERNTIYF. The CDR3 nucleotides read TGTGCCAGCAGTTACTCGTTGGCAGAACGAAACACCATATATTTT.

The CDR3 sequence is CASSLALGTGGYEQYF. DNA of the CDR3: TGTGCCAGCAGCTTAGCGCTGGGGACAGGGGGCTACGAGCAGTACTTC. The rearrangement joins TRBV11-1 to TRBJ2-7; 11 bases match TRBD1. V was pared by 0 bases and J by 3 bases, with 4 bases of the junction left unmatched. The CDR3 runs 16 residues. Germline assignment: CDR1 SGHAT and CDR2 FQDESV (reference sequence).

This clone has a handful of counts. The J gene is TRBJ2-7, the V gene TRBV2; tentative D call: TRBD1 (6 bases). This CDR3 region has 15 residues. V gave up 5 bases and J gave up 2 bases, with 16 bases separating them. Germline CDR1 is SNHLY and CDR2 is FYNNEI. As DNA, the CDR3 is TGTGCCAGCAGTCGAACTGGGACATCCACCTACGAGCAGTACTTC. It is translated as CASSRTGTSTYEQYF.

The J gene is TRBJ2-3, the V gene TRBV18; 9 bases are shared with TRBD2. The junction had 1 base not matched to a gene; V was cut back by 3 bases and J by 0 bases. CDR1 and CDR2 (germline): KGHSH, LQKENI. The CDR3 has 15 residues. The CDR3 region is CASSPGTSSTDTQYF. In DNA form, the CDR3 reads TGTGCCAGCTCACCGGGGACTAGCAGCACAGATACGCAGTATTTT. The variable domain in full, completed from reference TRBV18 and TRBJ2-3, reads NAGVMQNPRHLVRRRGQEARLRCSPMKGHSHVYWYRQLPEEGLKFMVYLQKENIIDESGMPKERFSAEFPKEGPSILRIQQVVRGDSAAYFCASSPGTSSTDTQYFGPGTRLTVL.

The chain couples TRBV28 to TRBJ2-1; the match to TRBD2 covers 8 bases. This CDR3 region has 16 residues. J was trimmed by 0 bases and V by 4 bases; bases with no gene match: 5. The germline gives CDR1 MDHEN, CDR2 SYDVKM. The CDR3 reads CASSSSSGSSYNEQFF. CDR3 DNA: TGTGCCAGCAGTTCCTCGAGCGGGAGCTCCTACAATGAGCAGTTCTTC.

The V gene is TRBV5-3, the J gene TRBJ1-2; D unresolved. TRBV5-3 is designated an ORF whose function remains uncertain. V was cut by 4 bases and J by 4 bases, with 17 bases left in between. The CDR3 contains 15 residues. In DNA form, the CDR3 reads TGTGCCAGAAGCCCGAATGGGCCAGAACCCTATGGCTACACCTTC. This sequence encodes CARSPNGPEPYGYTF.

This clone was observed a single time. The genes are TRBV5-1 and TRBJ1-6; tentative D call: TRBD1 (5 bases). The length of the CDR3 is 14 residues. V was clipped by 6 bases and J by 8 bases, with 15 bases between them. Germline lookup yields CDR1 SGHRS and CDR2 YFSETQ. CDR3 nucleotides: TGCGCCAGCACCCCTGGGGGGGGATATTCACCCCTCCACTTT. Residues: CASTPGGGYSPLHF.

The V call is TRBV7-3, the J call TRBJ2-3, with 11 bases that match TRBD2. The CDR3 totals 16 residues. The ends lost 5 bases at V and 0 bases at J; junction bases unmatched: 4. Per the germline V gene, CDR1 is SGHTA and CDR2 is FQGTGA. CDR3: CASSPGLAESTDTQYF. CDR3 nucleotide sequence: TGTGCCAGCAGCCCGGGACTAGCGGAGAGCACAGATACGCAGTATTTT.

The chain is built from TRBV5-4 and TRBJ1-6, with a tentative D call TRBD1 (5 bases). The CDR3 consists of 14 residues. V was cut by 2 bases and J by 4 bases, with 7 bases left in between. Looked up from germline, CDR1 is SGHNT and CDR2 is YYREEE (reference sequence). CDR3 in DNA: TGTGCCAGCAGCTTAGACAGATATAATTCACCCCTCCACTTT. Translating it yields CASSLDRYNSPLHF.

This chain links TRBV10-3 with TRBJ2-7, with D perhaps matching TRBD2 (6 bases). V lost 6 bases and J 5 bases, leaving 14 bases between the germline ends. The CDR3 spans 13 residues. CDR1 is ENHRY and CDR2 is SYGVKD in the germline V gene. The CDR3 DNA reads as TGTGCCATCAGCCGGGACTTGGGCGACGAGCAGTACTTC. Encoded protein: CAISRDLGDEQYF.

The rearrangement uses TRBV19 and TRBJ2-5, with TRBD2 matching 8 bases. The CDR3 spans 14 residues. The V gene end was trimmed by 6 bases and the J gene end by 4 bases; junction bases not matched to a gene: 7. Per the germline V gene, CDR1 is LNHDA and CDR2 is SQIVND (reference sequence). The CDR3 protein is CASSPGLAGETQYF. In DNA form, the CDR3 reads TGTGCCAGTAGCCCAGGACTAGCTGGAGAGACCCAGTACTTC.

The table lists this clone with a count of one. The rearrangement uses TRBV9 and TRBJ2-7, with 9 bases aligning to TRBD2. CDR3 length: 15 amino acids. V lost 4 bases to trimming and J lost 3 bases; unmatched junction nucleotides: 8. From germline, CDR1 is SGDLS and CDR2 YYNGEE. Written as DNA, the CDR3 is TGTGCCAGCAGCCCCGGCGGGGGGGACTACTACGAGCAGTACTTC. It codes for CASSPGGGDYYEQYF.

The chain recombines TRBV5-5 with TRBJ2-7, with a weak D call TRBD1 (6 bases). Trimming took 6 bases from V and 3 from J, leaving 16 bases between them. The CDR3 length is 14 residues. From germline, CDR1 is SGHKS and CDR2 YYEKEE (reference sequence). DNA of the CDR3: TGTGCCAGCATCCGGCCGGGACAAGGCTACGAGCAGTACTTC. It is translated as CASIRPGQGYEQYF.

The CDR3: CASSTRSGLSYNEQFF. The CDR3 nucleotides are TGTGCCAGTAGTACTCGGTCAGGGTTGTCCTACAATGAGCAGTTCTTC. The V and J genes are TRBV19 and TRBJ2-1; D is possibly TRBD1 (5 bases). The germline V gene has CDR1 LNHDA and CDR2 SQIVND (reference sequence). This CDR3 is built from 16 residues. V was cut by 4 bases and J by 1 base, with 14 bases left in between.

The genes are TRBV6-5 and TRBJ2-5; D is possibly TRBD1 (6 bases). This CDR3 spans 14 amino acids. Deletions cut 6 bases from V and 5 bases from J, with 16 bases between. From germline, CDR1 is MNHEY and CDR2 SVGAGI. The DNA for the CDR3 is TGTGCCAGCAGCCTCAGGGGCTTGCGGGAGACCCAGTACTTC. Translated: CASSLRGLRETQYF.

This clone was counted a few times. The CDR3 spells CASSSGLAGYNEQFF. The CDR3, as DNA: TGTGCCAGCAGCTCGGGACTAGCGGGCTACAATGAGCAGTTCTTC. The rearrangement joins TRBV5-4 to TRBJ2-1; 12 bases agree with TRBD2. Germline CDR1 and CDR2: SGHNT and YYREEE (reference sequence). J lost 3 bases, V lost 3 bases, and 1 base had no gene match. The CDR3 totals 15 residues.

The chain recombines TRBV6-5 with TRBJ2-3; the match to TRBD2 covers 8 bases. V lost 6 bases, J lost 6 bases, and 8 bases stayed unmatched. Per germline, CDR1 MNHEY and CDR2 SVGAGI. The CDR3 loop spans 14 amino acids. As DNA, the CDR3 is TGTGCCAGCAGCCGAGGACTAGCAGCGGATACGCAGTATTTT. Its protein product is CASSRGLAADTQYF.

V is TRBV5-4 and J is TRBJ2-7, with a tentative D call TRBD2 (6 bases). The CDR3 length is 16 residues. V lost 2 bases to trimming and J lost 5 bases, with 20 bases between them. Germline assignment: CDR1 SGHNT and CDR2 YYREEE (reference sequence). As DNA, the CDR3 is TGTGCCAGCAGCTTCCCCGAACGGGGCTCGGGGGACGAGCAGTACTTC. Its translation is CASSFPERGSGDEQYF. The full variable domain, in which reference TRBV5-4 and TRBJ2-7 provide the parts outside the CDR3, is ETGVTQSPTHLIKTRGQQVTLRCSSQSGHNTVSWYQQALGQGPQFIFQYYREEENGRGNFPPRFSGLQFPNYSSELNVNALELDDSALYLCASSFPERGSGDEQYFGPGTRLTVT.

V is TRBV5-3 and J is TRBJ1-5; no definite D call. TRBV5-3 is an ORF for which the function is uncertain. The length of the CDR3 is 14 residues. Trimming removed 0 bases from V and 8 bases from J, with 12 bases in between. The CDR3 is CARSLASGVEPQHF. The CDR3, as DNA: TGTGCCAGAAGCTTGGCGTCGGGTGTGGAGCCCCAGCATTTT.

This chain uses TRBV19 with TRBJ1-4, with D maybe TRBD1 (5 bases). The CDR3 length is 15 residues. Germline V gene data show CDR1 as LNHDA and CDR2 as SQIVND (reference sequence). Trimming took off 6 bases at V and 8 bases at J, with 19 bases between the two ends. This CDR3 reads CASSIVRGEYEKLFF. The CDR3 region has the DNA TGTGCCAGTAGCATCGTCCGGGGGGAATACGAAAAACTGTTTTTT.

This clone is classed as medium-sized. The rearrangement uses TRBV5-1 and TRBJ1-1, with D possibly TRBD1 on 6 matching bases. This CDR3 spans 13 amino acids. Between the trimmed V and J ends, which lost 3 bases and 11 bases, there was a span of 17 bases. CDR1 SGHRS and CDR2 YFSETQ come from the germline V gene. This CDR3 is CASSYTGSRDAFF. The CDR3 DNA sequence: TGCGCCAGCAGCTATACAGGGAGTCGGGATGCTTTCTTT.

This clone was found once. The CDR3 region is CASSISGREDTQYF. CDR3 DNA sequence: TGCGCCAGCAGCATTAGCGGGAGAGAAGATACGCAGTATTTT. The genes are TRBV5-1 and TRBJ2-3, with 9 bases fitting TRBD2. CDR1 SGHRS and CDR2 YFSETQ come from the germline V gene. The V and J ends lost 4 bases and 5 bases, in that order; junction bases with no gene match: 5. The CDR3 covers 14 residues.

Notes on this clone: The junction differs from germline at one of its ends, possibly a read error. The chain joins TRBV4-2 to TRBJ2-7; tentatively, D is TRBD1 (7 bases). Germline lookup yields CDR1 LGHNA and CDR2 YNFKEQ. CDR3 length: 13 residues. CDR3 region: CASSRGTDYEQCF. The CDR3 coding sequence is TGTGCCAGCAGCCGCGGGACAGACTACGAGCAGTGCTTC.

The CDR3 nucleotides read TGCGCCAGCAGCCCGGAACAGGGGGGTATCAATTCACCCCTCCACTTT. It specifies CASSPEQGGINSPLHF. This sequence joins TRBV5-1 and TRBJ1-6, with TRBD1 matching over 8 bases. From germline, CDR1 is SGHRS and CDR2 YFSETQ. V dropped 4 bases and J dropped 7; count of bases not matched to a gene: 10. The CDR3 runs to 16 residues.

V is TRBV7-2 and J is TRBJ2-2, with 9 bases lining up with TRBD1. This CDR3 is built from 16 residues. From germline, CDR1 is SGHTA and CDR2 FQGNSA. The junction had 8 bases not matched to a gene; V was cut back by 7 bases and J by 2 bases. The chain's CDR3 is CASTDGTGTNTGELFF. CDR3 coding DNA: TGTGCCAGCACCGATGGGACAGGGACAAACACCGGGGAGCTGTTTTTT.